This T cell receptor beta chain was found in a study of shared clonotypes between healthy human individuals. Looking at the study overall: A donor's plate count was three for CD4 naive and three for CD4 memory; CD8 naive had two and CD8 memory one. General study findings and limits: Inspection by rarefaction showed sorted-subset sequencing to be incomplete despite large depth. Among the subsets, naive ones generally showed larger estimated richness than memory ones.

Comments on this clone: Its target is unknown.

The assay was immunoSEQ multiplex PCR, and TCRdb's table has in-frame clones only and misses some. The table lists some 800,000 clones, approximately 92% of them singletons, with 24% in the top ten. Germline values: CDR1 MNHNS, CDR2 SASEGT. Germline trimming cut 1 base from V and 11 bases from J; bases unmatched to any gene: 21. This CDR3 is 19 amino acids long. Terminally differentiated effector memory CD45RA+ cells were excluded from the naive CD8 cells, which were CD45RO-negative and positively selected for CCR7. Sequencing was performed on naive CD8+ T cells sorted from blood. This chain uses TRBV6-1 with TRBJ1-4, with TRBD1 identical over 8 bases. The sequence was collected from a man aged 30-40 years in good health. The CDR3 DNA reads as TGTGCCAGCAGTGAAGGGCTCAATGCTTGGCGGGACAGGATGTATAAACTGTTTTTT. This encodes CASSEGLNAWRDRMYKLFF.